This T cell receptor (beta chain) derives from a study of cytomegalovirus exposure and HLA in healthy donors. About this clone itself: What it binds is unknown.

General observations from the study: TCR beta chain V- and J-gene trimming was linked, in a later analysis, to a missense variant in DCLRE1C.

PCR was performed using 60 Vbeta and 13 Jbeta primers. Libraries were prepared by immunoSEQ multiplex PCR; TCRdb keeps only in-frame clonotypes and omits some of them. Of approximately 150,000 clones in the sample, 75% to 80% were seen once. The TCR was taken from a male donor in good health and CMV-seronegative. The sample consisted of PBMCs.

CDR3: CASNEPRDRDEKLFF. CDR3 bases: TGTGCCAGCAACGAACCCCGGGACAGGGATGAAAAACTGTTTTTT. This chain joins TRBV6-1 and TRBJ1-4, with 9 bases identical to TRBD1. The CDR3 totals 15 residues. CDR1 and CDR2 (germline): MNHNS, SASEGT. Trimming removed 7 bases from V and 6 bases from J; junction bases left unmatched: 9.